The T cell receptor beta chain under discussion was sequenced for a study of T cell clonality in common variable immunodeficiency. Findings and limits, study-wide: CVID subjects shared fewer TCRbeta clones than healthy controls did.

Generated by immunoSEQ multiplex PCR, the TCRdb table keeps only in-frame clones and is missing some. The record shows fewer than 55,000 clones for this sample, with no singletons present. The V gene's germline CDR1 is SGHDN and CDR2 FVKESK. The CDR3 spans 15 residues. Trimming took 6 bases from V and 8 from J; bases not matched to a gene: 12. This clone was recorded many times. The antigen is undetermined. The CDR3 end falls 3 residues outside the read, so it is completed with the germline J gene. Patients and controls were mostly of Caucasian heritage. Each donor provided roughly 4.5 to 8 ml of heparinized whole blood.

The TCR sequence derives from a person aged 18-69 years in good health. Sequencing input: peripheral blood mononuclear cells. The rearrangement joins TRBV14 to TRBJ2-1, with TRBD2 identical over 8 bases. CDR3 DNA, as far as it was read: TGTGCCAGCAGTCAGAGGACTAGCTTCATCCATGAG. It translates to CASSQRTSFIHE. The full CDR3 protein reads CASSQRTSFIHEQFF.